This T cell receptor (beta chain) emerged from a study of cytotoxic CD8 clonotypes in ibrutinib-treated CLL. Genomic DNA (around 2 micrograms) was obtained from cryopreserved PBMCs for construction of TCR beta libraries. Sequencing used immunoSEQ multiplex PCR; TCRdb keeps in-frame clones, though not all of them. The repertoire holds some 200,000 clones, with more than 75% as singletons. CDR1 SGHRS and CDR2 YFSETQ come from the germline V gene. The CDR3 extends over 14 amino acids. V lost 4 bases and J 5 bases, leaving 12 bases between the germline ends. This clonotype originated in a human donor with chronic lymphocytic leukemia. The chain links TRBV5-1 to TRBJ1-4, with D possibly being TRBD1 (6 bases). The sample here was PBMCs, taken after 12 months of ibrutinib treatment. The CDR3 loop is CASSLDRSNEKLFF. CDR3 nucleotides: TGCGCCAGCAGCCTTGACAGGAGCAATGAAAAACTGTTTTTT.